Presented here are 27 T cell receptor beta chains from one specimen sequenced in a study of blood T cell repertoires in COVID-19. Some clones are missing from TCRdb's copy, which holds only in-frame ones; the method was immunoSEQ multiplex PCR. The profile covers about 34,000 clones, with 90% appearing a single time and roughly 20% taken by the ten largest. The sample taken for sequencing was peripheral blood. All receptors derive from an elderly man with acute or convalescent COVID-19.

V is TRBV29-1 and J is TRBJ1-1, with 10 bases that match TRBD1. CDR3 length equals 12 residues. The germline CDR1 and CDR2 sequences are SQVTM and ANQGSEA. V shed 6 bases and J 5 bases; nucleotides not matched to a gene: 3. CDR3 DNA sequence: TGCAGCGTGGGACAGGGGAGAACTGAAGCTTTCTTT. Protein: CSVGQGRTEAFF. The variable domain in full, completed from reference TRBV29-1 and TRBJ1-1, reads SAVISQKPSRDICQRGTSLTIQCQVDSQVTMMFWYRQQPGQSLTLIATANQGSEATYESGFVIDKFPISRPNLTFSTLTVSNMSPEDSSIYLCSVGQGRTEAFFGQGTRLTVV.

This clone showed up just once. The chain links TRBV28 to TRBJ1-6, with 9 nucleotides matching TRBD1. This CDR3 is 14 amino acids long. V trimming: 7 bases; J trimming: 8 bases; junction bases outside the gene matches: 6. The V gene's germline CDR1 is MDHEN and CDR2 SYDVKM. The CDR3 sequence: CASTRTGDDSPLHF. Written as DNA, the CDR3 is TGTGCCAGCACCCGGACAGGGGACGATTCACCCCTCCACTTT. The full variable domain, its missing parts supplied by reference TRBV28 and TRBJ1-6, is DVKVTQSSRYLVKRTGEKVFLECVQDMDHENMFWYRQDPGLGLRLIYFSYDVKMKEKGDIPEGYSVSREKKERFSLILESASTNQTSMYLCASTRTGDDSPLHFGNGTRLTVT.

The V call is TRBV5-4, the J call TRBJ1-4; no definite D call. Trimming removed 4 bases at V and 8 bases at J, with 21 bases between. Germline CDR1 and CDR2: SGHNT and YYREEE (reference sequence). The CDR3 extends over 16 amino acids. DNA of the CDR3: TGTGCCAGCAGCACGGAGGGTGGGTTTCGAAGGGAAAAACTGTTTTTT. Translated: CASSTEGGFRREKLFF.

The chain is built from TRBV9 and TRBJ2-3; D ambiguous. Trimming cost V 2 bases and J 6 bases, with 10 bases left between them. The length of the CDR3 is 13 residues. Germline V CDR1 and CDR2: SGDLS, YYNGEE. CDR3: CASSVQISDTQYF. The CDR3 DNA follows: TGTGCCAGCAGCGTTCAGATCTCGGATACGCAGTATTTT.

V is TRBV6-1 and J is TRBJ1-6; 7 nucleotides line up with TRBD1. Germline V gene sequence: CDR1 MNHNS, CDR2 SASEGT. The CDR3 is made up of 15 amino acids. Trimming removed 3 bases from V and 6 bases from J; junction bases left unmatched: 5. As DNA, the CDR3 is TGTGCCAGCAGTGACAGAAACAGGGGTAATTCACCCCTCCACTTT. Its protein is CASSDRNRGNSPLHF.

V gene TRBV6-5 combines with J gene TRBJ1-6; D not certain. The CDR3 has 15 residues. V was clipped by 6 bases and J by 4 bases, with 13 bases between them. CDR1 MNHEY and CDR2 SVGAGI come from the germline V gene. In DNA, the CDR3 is TGTGCCAGCAGCCTAAGAGAGGCGTATAATTCACCCCTCCACTTT. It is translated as CASSLREAYNSPLHF.

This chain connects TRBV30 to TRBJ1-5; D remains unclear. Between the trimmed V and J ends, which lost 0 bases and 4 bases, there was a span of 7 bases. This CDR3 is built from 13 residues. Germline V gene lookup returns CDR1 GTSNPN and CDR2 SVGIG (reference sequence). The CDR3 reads CAWSVRENQPQHF. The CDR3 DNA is TGTGCCTGGAGTGTCCGGGAGAATCAGCCCCAGCATTTT.

The CDR3 DNA sequence: TGTGCCATCAGCATAACAGGGGTCCCCAATCAGCCCCAGCATTTT. Residues: CAISITGVPNQPQHF. The gene calls are TRBV10-3 and TRBJ1-5; 7 nucleotides match TRBD1. V trimming: 6 bases; J trimming: 3 bases; junction bases outside the gene matches: 8. The CDR3 sequence is 15 residues long. Germline V gene sequence: CDR1 ENHRY, CDR2 SYGVKD.

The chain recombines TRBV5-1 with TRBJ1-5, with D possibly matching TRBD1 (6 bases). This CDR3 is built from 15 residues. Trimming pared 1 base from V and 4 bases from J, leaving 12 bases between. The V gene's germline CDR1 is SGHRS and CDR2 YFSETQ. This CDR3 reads CASSLNTGTNQPQHF. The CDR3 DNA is TGCGCCAGCAGCTTGAATACAGGGACAAATCAGCCCCAGCATTTT. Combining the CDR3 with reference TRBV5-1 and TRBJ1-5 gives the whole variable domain KAGVTQTPRYLIKTRGQQVTLSCSPISGHRSVSWYQQTPGQGLQFLFEYFSETQRNKGNFPGRFSGRQFSNSRSEMNVSTLELGDSALYLCASSLNTGTNQPQHFGDGTRLSIL.

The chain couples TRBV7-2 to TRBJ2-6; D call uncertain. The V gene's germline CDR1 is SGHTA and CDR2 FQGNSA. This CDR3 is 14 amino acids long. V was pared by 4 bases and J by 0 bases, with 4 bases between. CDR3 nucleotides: TGTGCCAGCAGCTCCTCCTCTGGGGCCAACGTCCTGACTTTC. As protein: CASSSSSGANVLTF.

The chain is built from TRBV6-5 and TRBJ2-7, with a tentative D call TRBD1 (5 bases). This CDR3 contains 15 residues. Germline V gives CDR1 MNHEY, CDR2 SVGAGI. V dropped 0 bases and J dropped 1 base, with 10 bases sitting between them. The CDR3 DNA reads TGTGCCAGCAGTTACTCGCCAGGGCCTTCCTACGAGCAGTACTTC. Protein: CASSYSPGPSYEQYF.

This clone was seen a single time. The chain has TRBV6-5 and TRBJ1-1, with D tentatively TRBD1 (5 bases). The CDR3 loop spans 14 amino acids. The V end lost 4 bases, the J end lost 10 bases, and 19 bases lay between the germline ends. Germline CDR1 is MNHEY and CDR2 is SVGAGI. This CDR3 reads CASSFTWTQGSAFF. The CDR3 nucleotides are TGTGCCAGCAGTTTCACTTGGACCCAGGGATCAGCTTTCTTT.

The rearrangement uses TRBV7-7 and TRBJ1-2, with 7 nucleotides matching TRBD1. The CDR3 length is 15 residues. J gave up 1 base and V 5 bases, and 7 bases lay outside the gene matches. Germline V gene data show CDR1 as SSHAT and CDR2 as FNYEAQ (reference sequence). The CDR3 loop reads CASSARDRGNYGYTF. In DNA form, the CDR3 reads TGTGCCAGCAGCGCGCGGGACAGAGGTAACTATGGCTACACCTTC.

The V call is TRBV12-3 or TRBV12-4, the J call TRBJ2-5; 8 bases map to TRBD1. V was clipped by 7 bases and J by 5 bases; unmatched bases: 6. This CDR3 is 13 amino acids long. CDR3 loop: CASIRQGAETQYF. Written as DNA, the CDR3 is TGTGCCAGCATAAGGCAGGGGGCCGAGACCCAGTACTTC.

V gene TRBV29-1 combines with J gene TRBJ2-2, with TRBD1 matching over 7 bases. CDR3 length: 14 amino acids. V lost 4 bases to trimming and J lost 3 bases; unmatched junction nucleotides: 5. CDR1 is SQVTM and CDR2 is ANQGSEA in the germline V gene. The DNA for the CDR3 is TGCAGCGTTGGCGGACAGGCCGACACCGGGGAGCTGTTTTTT. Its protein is CSVGGQADTGELFF.

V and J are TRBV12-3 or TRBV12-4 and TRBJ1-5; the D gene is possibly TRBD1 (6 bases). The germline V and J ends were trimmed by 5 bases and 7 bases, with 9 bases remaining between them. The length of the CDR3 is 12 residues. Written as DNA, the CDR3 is TGTGCCAGCAGTCCCGGACAGCAGCCCCAGCATTTT. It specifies CASSPGQQPQHF.

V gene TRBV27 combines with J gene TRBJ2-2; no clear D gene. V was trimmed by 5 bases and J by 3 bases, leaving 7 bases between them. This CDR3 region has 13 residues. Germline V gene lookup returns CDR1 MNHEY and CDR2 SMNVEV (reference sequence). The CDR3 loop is CASSPSYTGELFF. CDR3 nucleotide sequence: TGTGCCAGCAGTCCGTCCTACACCGGGGAGCTGTTTTTT.

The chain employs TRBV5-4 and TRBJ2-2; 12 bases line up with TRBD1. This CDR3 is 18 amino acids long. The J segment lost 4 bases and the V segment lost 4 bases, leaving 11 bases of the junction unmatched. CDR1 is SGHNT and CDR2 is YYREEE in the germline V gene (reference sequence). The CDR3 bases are TGTGCCAGCAGCACTTCACCGGGACAGGGGGCGAGCACCGGGGAGCTGTTTTTT. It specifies CASSTSPGQGASTGELFF.

CDR3: CASSSGLAGTTDTQYF. The CDR3 DNA sequence: TGTGCCAGCAGCTCTGGACTAGCGGGTACCACAGATACGCAGTATTTT. V gene TRBV3-1 (or the pseudogene TRBV3-2) combines with J gene TRBJ2-3, with 11 bases fitting TRBD2. This CDR3 is built from 16 residues. V dropped 5 bases and J dropped 2; count of bases not matched to a gene: 6. The germline gives CDR1 LGHDT, CDR2 YNNKEL (reference sequence).

CDR3 region: CASSLSRVNTEAFF. CDR3 sequence (DNA): TGCGCCAGCAGCTTGAGCCGGGTGAACACTGAAGCTTTCTTT. The chain recombines TRBV5-1 with TRBJ1-1; D is uncertain. The CDR3 consists of 14 residues. The germline V gene has CDR1 SGHRS and CDR2 YFSETQ. The V end was cut by 1 base, the J end by 0 bases, with 7 bases between.

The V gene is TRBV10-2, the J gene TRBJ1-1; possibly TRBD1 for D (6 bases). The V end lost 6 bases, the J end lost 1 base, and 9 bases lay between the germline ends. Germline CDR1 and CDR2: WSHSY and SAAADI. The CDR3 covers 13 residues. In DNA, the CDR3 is TGCGCCAGCAGCCAGGACAGGAACACTGAAGCTTTCTTT. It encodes CASSQDRNTEAFF.

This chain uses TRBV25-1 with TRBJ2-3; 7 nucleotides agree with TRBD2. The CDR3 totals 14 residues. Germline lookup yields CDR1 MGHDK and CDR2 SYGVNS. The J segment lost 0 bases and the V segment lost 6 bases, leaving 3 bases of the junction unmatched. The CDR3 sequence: CASRLGGSTDTQYF. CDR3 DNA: TGTGCCAGCAGACTGGGGGGGAGCACAGATACGCAGTATTTT.

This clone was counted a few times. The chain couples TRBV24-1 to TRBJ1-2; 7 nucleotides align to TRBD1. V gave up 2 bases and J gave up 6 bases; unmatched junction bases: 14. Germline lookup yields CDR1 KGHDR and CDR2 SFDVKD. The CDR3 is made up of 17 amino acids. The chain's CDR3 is CATSDSITGVRADGYTF. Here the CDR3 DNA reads TGTGCCACCAGTGATTCAATTACAGGGGTTCGAGCGGATGGCTACACCTTC.

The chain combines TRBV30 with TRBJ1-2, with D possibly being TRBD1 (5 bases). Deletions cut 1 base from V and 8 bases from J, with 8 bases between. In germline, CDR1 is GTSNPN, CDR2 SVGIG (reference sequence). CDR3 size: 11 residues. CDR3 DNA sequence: TGTGCCTGGAGTGGGGGCCTAGGCTACACCTTC. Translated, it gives CAWSGGLGYTF.

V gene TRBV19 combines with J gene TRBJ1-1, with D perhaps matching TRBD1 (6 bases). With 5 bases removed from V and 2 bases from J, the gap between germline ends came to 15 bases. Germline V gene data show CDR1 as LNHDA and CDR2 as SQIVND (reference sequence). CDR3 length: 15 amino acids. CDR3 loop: CASSAHRVGNTEAFF. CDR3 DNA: TGTGCCAGTAGTGCCCACAGGGTGGGTAACACTGAAGCTTTCTTT.

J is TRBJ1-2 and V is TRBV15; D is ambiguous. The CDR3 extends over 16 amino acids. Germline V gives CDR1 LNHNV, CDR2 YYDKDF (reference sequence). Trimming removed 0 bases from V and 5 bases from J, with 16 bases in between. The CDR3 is CATSREGAGRRYGYTF. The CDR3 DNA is TGTGCCACCAGCAGAGAGGGCGCCGGTCGAAGATATGGCTACACCTTC.

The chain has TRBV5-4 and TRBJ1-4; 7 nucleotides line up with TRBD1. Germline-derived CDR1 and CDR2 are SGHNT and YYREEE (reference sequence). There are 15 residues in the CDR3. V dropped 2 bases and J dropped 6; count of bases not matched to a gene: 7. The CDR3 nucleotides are TGTGCCAGCAGCTTCGGCCGAACAGGGGATGAAAAACTGTTTTTT. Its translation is CASSFGRTGDEKLFF.